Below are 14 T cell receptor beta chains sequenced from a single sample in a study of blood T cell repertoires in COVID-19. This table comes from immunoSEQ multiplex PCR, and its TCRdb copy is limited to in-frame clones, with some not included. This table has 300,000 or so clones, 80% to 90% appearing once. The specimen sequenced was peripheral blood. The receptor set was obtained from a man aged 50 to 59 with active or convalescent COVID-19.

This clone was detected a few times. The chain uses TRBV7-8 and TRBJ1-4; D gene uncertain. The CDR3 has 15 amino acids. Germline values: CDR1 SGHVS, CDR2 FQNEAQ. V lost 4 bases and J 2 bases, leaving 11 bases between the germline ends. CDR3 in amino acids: CASSSESVTNEKLFF. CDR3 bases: TGTGCCAGCAGCTCCGAGAGCGTTACTAATGAAAAACTGTTTTTT.

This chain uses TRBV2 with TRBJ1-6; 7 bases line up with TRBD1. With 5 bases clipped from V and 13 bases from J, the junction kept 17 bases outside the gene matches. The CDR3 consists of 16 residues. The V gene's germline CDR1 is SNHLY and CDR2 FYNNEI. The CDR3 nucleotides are TGTGCCAGCAGTCCTGGGGACAGCGGGCTTCCCTCGCCCCTCCACTTT. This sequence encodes CASSPGDSGLPSPLHF. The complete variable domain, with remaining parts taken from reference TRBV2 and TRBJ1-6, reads EPEVTQTPSHQVTQMGQEVILRCVPISNHLYFYWYRQILGQKVEFLVSFYNNEISEKSEIFDDQFSVERPDGSNFTLKIRSTKLEDSAMYFCASSPGDSGLPSPLHFGNGTRLTVT.

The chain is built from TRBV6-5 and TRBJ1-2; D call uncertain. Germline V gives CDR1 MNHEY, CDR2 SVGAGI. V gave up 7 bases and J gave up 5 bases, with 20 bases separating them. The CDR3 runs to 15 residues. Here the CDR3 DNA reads TGTGCCAGCAAGCCCCGGGATGTGTCGGGTTATGGCTACACCTTC. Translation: CASKPRDVSGYGYTF.

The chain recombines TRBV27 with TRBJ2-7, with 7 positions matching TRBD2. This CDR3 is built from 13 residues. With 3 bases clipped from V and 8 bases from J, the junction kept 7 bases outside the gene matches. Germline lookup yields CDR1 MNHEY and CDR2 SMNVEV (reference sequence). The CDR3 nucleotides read TGTGCCAGCAGTTTTGTCAGGGAGGGAAAGCAGTACTTC. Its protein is CASSFVREGKQYF.

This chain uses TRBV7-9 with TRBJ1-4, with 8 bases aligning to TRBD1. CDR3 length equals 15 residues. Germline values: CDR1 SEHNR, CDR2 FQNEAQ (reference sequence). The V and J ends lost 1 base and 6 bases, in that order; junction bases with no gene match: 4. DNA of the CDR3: TGTGCCAGCAGCTTAGAGGGACAGGCACATGAAAAACTGTTTTTT. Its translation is CASSLEGQAHEKLFF.

The CDR3 coding sequence is TGTGCCAGCAGCTTAAGGGGGGGCCCGTTAGCTTTCTTT. As protein: CASSLRGGPLAFF. J is TRBJ1-1 and V is TRBV7-9; the D gene is possibly TRBD1 (6 bases). The CDR3 is made up of 13 amino acids. The germline V and J ends were trimmed by 2 bases and 10 bases, with 14 bases remaining between them. Germline V gene data show CDR1 as SEHNR and CDR2 as FQNEAQ (reference sequence).

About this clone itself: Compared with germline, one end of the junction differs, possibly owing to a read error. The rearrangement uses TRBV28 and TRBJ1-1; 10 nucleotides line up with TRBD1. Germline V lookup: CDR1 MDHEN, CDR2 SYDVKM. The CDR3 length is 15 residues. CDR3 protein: CASSSRVMTGGAALF. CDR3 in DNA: TGTGCCAGCAGTTCCCGGGTTATGACAGGGGGCGCGGCGCTCTTT.

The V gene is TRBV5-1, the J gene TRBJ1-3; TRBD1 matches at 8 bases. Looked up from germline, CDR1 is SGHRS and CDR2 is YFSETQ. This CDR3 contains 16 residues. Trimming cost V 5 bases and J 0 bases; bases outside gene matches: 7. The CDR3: CASSEQGGFSGNTIYF. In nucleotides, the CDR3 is TGCGCCAGCAGTGAACAGGGGGGCTTCTCTGGAAACACCATATATTTT.

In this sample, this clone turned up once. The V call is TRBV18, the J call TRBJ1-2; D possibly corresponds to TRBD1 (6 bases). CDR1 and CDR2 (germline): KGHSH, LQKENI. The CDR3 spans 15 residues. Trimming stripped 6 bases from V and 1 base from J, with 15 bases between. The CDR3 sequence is CASSLDRLLNYGYTF. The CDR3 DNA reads TGTGCCAGCTCGCTGGACAGACTACTTAACTATGGCTACACCTTC.

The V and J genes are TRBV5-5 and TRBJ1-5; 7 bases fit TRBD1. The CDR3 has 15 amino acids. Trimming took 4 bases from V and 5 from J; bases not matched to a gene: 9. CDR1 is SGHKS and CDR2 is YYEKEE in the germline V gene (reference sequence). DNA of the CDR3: TGTGCCAGCAGCCGCCGCTACAGGGGCGATCAGCCCCAGCATTTT. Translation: CASSRRYRGDQPQHF.

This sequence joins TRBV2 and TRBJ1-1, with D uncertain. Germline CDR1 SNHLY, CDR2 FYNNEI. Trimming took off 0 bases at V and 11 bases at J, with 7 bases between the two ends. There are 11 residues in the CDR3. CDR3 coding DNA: TGTGCCAGCAGTGAAGCTCCGACTGCTTTCTTT. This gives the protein CASSEAPTAFF.

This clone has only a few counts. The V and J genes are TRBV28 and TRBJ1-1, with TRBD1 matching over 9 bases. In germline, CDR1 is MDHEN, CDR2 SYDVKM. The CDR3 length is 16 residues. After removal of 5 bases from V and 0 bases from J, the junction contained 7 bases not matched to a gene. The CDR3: CASSPPTGGLNTEAFF. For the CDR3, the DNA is TGTGCCAGCAGTCCGCCGACAGGGGGACTGAACACTGAAGCTTTCTTT.

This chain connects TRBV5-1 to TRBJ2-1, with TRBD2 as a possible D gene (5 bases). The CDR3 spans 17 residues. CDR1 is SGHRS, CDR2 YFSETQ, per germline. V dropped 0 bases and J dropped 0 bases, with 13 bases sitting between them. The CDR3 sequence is CASSLAAGGTSYNEQFF. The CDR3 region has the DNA TGCGCCAGCAGCTTGGCCGCAGGAGGAACCTCCTACAATGAGCAGTTCTTC.

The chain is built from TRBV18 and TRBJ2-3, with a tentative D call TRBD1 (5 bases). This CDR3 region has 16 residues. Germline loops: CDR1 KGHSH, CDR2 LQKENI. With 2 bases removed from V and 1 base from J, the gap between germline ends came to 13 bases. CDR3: CASSPRGLLGTDTQYF. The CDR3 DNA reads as TGTGCCAGCTCACCAAGGGGTTTATTAGGCACAGATACGCAGTATTTT. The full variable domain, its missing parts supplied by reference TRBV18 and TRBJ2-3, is NAGVMQNPRHLVRRRGQEARLRCSPMKGHSHVYWYRQLPEEGLKFMVYLQKENIIDESGMPKERFSAEFPKEGPSILRIQQVVRGDSAAYFCASSPRGLLGTDTQYFGPGTRLTVL.